Here is one TCR beta chain with its context. What it binds is unknown. This specimen comes from a study of graft-versus-host responses after intestinal transplantation. TCRdb keeps only in-frame clones here, not all; method: immunoSEQ multiplex PCR. Of tens of thousands of clones detected, around 90% appear once; the ten largest clones hold more than 0.3%. Material: unstimulated CD4+ T cells sorted from spleen or lymph node cells, obtained before intestinal transplant. This TCR was recovered from a human donor who received an intestinal transplant.

CDR3 nucleotide sequence: TGTGCCAGCAGGGATAAAATATCCTACGAGCAGTACTTC. Translation gives CASRDKISYEQYF. This chain links TRBV27 with TRBJ2-7, with D unclear. The CDR3 runs 13 residues. Trimming stripped 6 bases from V and 1 base from J, with 10 bases between. Looked up from germline, CDR1 is MNHEY and CDR2 is SMNVEV (reference sequence).